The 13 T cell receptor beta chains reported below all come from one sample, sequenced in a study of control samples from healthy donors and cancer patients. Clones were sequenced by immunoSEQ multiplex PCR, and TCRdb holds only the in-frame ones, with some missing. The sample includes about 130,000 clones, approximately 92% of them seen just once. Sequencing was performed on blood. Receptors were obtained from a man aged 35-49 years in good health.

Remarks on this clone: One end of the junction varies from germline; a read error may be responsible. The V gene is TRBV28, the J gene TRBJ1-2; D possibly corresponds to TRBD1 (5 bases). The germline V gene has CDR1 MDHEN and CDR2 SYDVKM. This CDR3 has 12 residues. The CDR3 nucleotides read TGTGTCAGCGAGGGGCAGAACTATGGCTACACCTTC. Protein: CVSEGQNYGYTF.

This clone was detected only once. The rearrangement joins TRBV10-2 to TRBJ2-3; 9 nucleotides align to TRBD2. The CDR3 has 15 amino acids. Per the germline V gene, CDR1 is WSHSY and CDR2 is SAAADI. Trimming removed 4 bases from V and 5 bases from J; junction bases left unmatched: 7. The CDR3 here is CASSGRRGGQDTQYF. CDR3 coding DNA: TGCGCCAGCAGTGGGAGGCGGGGGGGCCAAGATACGCAGTATTTT.

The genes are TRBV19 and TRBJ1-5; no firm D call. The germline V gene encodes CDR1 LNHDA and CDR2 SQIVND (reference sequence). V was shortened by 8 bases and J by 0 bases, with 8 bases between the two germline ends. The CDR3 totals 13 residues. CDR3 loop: CASQPNSNQPQHF. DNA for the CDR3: TGTGCCAGTCAGCCAAATAGCAATCAGCCCCAGCATTTT. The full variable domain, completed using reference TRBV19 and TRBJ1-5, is DGGITQSPKYLFRKEGQNVTLSCEQNLNHDAMYWYRQDPGQGLRLIYYSQIVNDFQKGDIAEGYSVSREKKESFPLTVTSAQKNPTAFYLCASQPNSNQPQHFGDGTRLSIL.

CDR3: CASSQVGQGLYEQYF. The CDR3 DNA reads as TGTGCCAGCAGCCAAGTGGGACAGGGACTCTACGAGCAGTACTTC. The genes are TRBV14 and TRBJ2-7; 9 bases are a match to TRBD1. Trimming removed 1 base from V and 3 bases from J; junction bases left unmatched: 4. In germline, CDR1 is SGHDN, CDR2 FVKESK. The CDR3 totals 15 residues.

CDR3 loop: CASSGSSGGNEQFF. CDR3 nucleotides: TGCGCCAGCAGTGGGTCTAGCGGGGGCAATGAGCAGTTCTTC. The chain uses TRBV10-2 and TRBJ2-1; 10 bases are a match to TRBD2. Germline CDR1 WSHSY, CDR2 SAAADI. V lost 4 bases and J lost 6; bases outside the gene matches: 3. The CDR3 length is 14 residues.

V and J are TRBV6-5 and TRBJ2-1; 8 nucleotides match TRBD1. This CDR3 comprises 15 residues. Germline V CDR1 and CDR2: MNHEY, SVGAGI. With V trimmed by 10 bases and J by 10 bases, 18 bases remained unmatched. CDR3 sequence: CATLDWGQVRVEQFF. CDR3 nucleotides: TGTGCCACCTTAGACTGGGGACAGGTCAGGGTGGAGCAGTTCTTC.

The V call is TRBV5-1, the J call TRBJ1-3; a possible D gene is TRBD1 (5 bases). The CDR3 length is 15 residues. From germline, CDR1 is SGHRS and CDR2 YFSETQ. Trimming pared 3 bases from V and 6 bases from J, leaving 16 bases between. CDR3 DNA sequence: TGCGCCAGCAGCTCCCACTACAGGAAAGAAAACACCATATATTTT. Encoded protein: CASSSHYRKENTIYF. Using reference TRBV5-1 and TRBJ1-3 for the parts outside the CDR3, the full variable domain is KAGVTQTPRYLIKTRGQQVTLSCSPISGHRSVSWYQQTPGQGLQFLFEYFSETQRNKGNFPGRFSGRQFSNSRSEMNVSTLELGDSALYLCASSSHYRKENTIYFGEGSWLTVV.

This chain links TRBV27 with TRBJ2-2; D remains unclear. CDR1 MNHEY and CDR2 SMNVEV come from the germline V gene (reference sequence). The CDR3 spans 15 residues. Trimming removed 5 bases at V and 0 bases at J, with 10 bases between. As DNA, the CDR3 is TGTGCCAGCAGTCCGCCCTTGGCGAACACCGGGGAGCTGTTTTTT. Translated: CASSPPLANTGELFF.

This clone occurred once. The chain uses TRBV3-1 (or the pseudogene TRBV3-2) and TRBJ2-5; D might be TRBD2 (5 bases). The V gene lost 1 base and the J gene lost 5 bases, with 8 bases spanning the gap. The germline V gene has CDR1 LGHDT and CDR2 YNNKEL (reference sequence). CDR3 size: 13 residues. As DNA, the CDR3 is TGTGCCAGCAGCCAAGCGGGGTGGGAGACCCAGTACTTC. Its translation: CASSQAGWETQYF.

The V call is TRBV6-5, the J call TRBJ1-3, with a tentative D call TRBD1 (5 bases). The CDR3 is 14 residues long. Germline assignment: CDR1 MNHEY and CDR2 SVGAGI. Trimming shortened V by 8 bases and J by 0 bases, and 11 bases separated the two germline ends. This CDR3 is CASSWGTSGNTIYF. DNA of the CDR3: TGTGCCAGCTCCTGGGGCACCTCTGGAAACACCATATATTTT.

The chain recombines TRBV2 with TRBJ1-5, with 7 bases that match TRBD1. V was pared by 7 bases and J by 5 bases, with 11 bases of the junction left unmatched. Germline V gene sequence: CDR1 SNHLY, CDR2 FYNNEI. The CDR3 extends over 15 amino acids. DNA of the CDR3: TGTGCCAGCAACGACGCAGGGGGGACCCATCAGCCCCAGCATTTT. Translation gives CASNDAGGTHQPQHF.

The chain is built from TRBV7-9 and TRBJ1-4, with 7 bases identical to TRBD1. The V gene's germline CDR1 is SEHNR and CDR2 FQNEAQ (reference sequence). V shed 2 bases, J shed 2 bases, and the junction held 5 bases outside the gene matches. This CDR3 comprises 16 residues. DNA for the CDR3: TGTGCCAGCAGCTTACAGGGGGTGGCGACTAATGAAAAACTGTTTTTT. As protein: CASSLQGVATNEKLFF. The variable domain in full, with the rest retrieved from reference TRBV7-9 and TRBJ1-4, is DTGVSQNPRHKITKRGQNVTFRCDPISEHNRLYWYRQTLGQGPEFLTYFQNEAQLEKSRLLSDRFSAERPKGSFSTLEIQRTEQGDSAMYLCASSLQGVATNEKLFFGSGTQLSVL.

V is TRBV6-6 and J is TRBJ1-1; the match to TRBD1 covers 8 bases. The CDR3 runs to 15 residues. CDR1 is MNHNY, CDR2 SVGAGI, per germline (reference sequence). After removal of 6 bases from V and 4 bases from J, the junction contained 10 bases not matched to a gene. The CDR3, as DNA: TGTGCCAGCAGCCCCCCAGGGGGCATGAGCACTGAAGCTTTCTTT. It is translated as CASSPPGGMSTEAFF.